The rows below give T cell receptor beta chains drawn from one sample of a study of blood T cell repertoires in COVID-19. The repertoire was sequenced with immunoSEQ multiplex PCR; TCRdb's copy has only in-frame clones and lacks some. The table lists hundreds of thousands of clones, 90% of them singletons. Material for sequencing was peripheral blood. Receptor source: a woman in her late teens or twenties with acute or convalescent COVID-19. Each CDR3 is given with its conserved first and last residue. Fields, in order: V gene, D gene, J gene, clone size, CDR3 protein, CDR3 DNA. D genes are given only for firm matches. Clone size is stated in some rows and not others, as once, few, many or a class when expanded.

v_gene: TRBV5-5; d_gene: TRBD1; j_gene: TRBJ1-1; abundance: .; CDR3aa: CASSPRQGVSTEAFF; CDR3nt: TGTGCCAGCAGCCCAAGACAGGGGGTGAGTACTGAAGCTTTCTTT
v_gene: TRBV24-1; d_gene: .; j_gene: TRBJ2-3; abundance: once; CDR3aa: CATSDFPQGFDTQYF; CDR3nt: TGTGCCACCAGTGATTTCCCCCAGGGGTTTGATACGCAGTATTTT
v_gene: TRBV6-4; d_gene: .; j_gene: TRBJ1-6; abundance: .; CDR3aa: CASSVGSSNSPLHF; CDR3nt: TGTGCCAGCAGTGTTGGGAGTAGTAATTCACCCCTCCACTTT
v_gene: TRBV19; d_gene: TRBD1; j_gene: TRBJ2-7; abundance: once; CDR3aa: CASSIGVGGGYEQYF; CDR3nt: TGTGCCAGTAGTATAGGAGTAGGGGGCGGCTACGAGCAGTACTTC
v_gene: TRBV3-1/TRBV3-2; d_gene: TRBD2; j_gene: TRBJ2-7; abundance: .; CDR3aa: CASSQDRLAAYEQYF; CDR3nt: TGTGCCAGCAGCCAAGATCGCCTAGCGGCCTACGAGCAGTACTTC
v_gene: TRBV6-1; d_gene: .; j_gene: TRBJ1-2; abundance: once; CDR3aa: CASSFQANYGYTF; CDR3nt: TGTGCCAGCAGTTTCCAGGCCAACTATGGCTACACCTTC
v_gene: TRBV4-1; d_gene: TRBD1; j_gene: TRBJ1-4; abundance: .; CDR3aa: CASSLLWGQFNEKLFF; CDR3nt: TGCGCCAGCAGCCTGCTGTGGGGACAGTTTAATGAAAAACTGTTTTTT
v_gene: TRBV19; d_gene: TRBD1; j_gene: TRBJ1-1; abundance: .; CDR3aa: CASSIGTGFGTEAFF; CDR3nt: TGTGCCAGTAGTATAGGGACAGGGTTTGGCACTGAAGCTTTCTTT
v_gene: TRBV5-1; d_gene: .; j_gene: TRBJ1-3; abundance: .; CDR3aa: CASSFDRERNTIYF; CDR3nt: TGCGCCAGCAGCTTTGACAGAGAAAGAAACACCATATATTTT
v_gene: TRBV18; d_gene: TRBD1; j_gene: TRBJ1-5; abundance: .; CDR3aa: CASSPDRDQPQHF; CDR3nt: TGTGCCAGCTCACCGGACAGGGATCAGCCCCAGCATTTT
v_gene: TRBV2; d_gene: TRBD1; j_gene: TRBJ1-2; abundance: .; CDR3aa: CASSEGTGGVSRQGYTF; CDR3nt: TGTGCCAGCAGTGAAGGGACAGGGGGCGTAAGTCGCCAGGGCTACACCTTC
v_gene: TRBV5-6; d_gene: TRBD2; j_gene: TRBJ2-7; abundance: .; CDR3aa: CASSVGGFLGGQYF; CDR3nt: TGTGCCAGCAGCGTCGGGGGGTTCCTAGGTGGGCAGTACTTC
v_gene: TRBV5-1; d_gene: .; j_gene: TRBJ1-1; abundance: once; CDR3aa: CASSLRPGHLQFMNTEAFF; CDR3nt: TGCGCCAGCAGCTTGCGGCCGGGACACTTACAATTTATGAACACTGAAGCTTTCTTT
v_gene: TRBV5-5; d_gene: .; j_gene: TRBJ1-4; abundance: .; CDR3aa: CASSLGQPAPHATNEKLFF; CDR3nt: TGTGCCAGCAGCTTAGGACAGCCTGCGCCCCATGCAACTAATGAAAAACTGTTTTTT
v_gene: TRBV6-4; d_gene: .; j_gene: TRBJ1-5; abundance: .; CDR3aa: CASSDAGRTSNQPQHF; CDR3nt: TGTGCCAGCAGTGACGCGGGCCGAACTAGCAATCAGCCCCAGCATTTT
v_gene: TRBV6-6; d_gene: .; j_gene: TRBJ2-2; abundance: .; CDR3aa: CASSAANSHTGELFF; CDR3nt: TGTGCCAGCAGCGCAGCCAACAGTCACACCGGGGAGCTGTTTTTT